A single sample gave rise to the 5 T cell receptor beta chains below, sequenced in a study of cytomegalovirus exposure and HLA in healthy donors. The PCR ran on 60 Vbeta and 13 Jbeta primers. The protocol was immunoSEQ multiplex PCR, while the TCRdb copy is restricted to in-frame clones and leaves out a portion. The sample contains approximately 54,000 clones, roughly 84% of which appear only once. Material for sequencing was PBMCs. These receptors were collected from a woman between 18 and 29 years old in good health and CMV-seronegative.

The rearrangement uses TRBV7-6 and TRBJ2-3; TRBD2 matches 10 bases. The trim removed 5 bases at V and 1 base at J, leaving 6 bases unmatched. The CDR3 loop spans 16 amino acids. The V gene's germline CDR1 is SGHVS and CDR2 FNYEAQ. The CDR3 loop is CASSPTGTSGTDTQYF. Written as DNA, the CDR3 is TGTGCCAGCAGCCCAACCGGGACTAGCGGCACAGATACGCAGTATTTT.

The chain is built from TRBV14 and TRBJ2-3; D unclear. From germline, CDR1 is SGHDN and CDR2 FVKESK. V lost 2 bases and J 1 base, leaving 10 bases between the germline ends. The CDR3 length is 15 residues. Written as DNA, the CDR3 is TGTGCCAGCAGCCAACTACCGAGCCGCACAGATACGCAGTATTTT. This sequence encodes CASSQLPSRTDTQYF.

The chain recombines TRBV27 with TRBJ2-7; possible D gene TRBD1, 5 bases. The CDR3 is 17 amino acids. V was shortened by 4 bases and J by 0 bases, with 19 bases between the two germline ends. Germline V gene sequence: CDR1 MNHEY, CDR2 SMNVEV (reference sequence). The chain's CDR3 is CASSYSLTAEPSYEQYF. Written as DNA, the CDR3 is TGTGCCAGCAGTTACTCCCTGACAGCAGAACCCTCCTACGAGCAGTACTTC.

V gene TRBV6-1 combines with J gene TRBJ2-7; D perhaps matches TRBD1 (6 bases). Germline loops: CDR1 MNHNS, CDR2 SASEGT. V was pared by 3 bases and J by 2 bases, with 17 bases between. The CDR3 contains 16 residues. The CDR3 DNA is TGTGCCAGCAGTGATGGGTCGGCAGGGGTAGCCTACGAGCAGTACTTC. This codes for CASSDGSAGVAYEQYF.

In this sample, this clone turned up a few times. CDR3 in amino acids: CASSLSRLGEQYF. DNA for the CDR3: TGTGCCAGCAGTTTATCCAGACTGGGCGAGCAGTACTTC. The rearrangement uses TRBV28 and TRBJ2-7; D is ambiguous. With 1 base removed from V and 6 bases from J, the gap between germline ends came to 10 bases. Germline lookup yields CDR1 MDHEN and CDR2 SYDVKM. This CDR3 comprises 13 residues. Based on the CDR3 plus reference TRBV28 and TRBJ2-7, the full variable domain is DVKVTQSSRYLVKRTGEKVFLECVQDMDHENMFWYRQDPGLGLRLIYFSYDVKMKEKGDIPEGYSVSREKKERFSLILESASTNQTSMYLCASSLSRLGEQYFGPGTRLTVT.